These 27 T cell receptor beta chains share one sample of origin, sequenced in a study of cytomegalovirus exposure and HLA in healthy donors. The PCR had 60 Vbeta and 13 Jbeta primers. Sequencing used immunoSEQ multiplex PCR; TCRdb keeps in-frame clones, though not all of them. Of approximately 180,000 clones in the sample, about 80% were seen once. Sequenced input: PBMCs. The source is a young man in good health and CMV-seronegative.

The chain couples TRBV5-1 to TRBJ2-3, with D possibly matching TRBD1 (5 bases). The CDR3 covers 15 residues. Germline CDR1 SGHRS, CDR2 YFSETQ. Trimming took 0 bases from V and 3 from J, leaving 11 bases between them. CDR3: CASSLAQGKTDTQYF. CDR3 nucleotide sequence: TGCGCCAGCAGCTTGGCCCAGGGAAAGACAGATACGCAGTATTTT. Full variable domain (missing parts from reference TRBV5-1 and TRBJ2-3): KAGVTQTPRYLIKTRGQQVTLSCSPISGHRSVSWYQQTPGQGLQFLFEYFSETQRNKGNFPGRFSGRQFSNSRSEMNVSTLELGDSALYLCASSLAQGKTDTQYFGPGTRLTVL.

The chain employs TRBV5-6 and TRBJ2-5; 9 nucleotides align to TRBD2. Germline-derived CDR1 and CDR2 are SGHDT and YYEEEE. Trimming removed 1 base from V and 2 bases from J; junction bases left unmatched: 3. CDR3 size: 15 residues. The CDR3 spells CASSLPGLAQETQYF. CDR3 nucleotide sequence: TGTGCCAGCAGCTTGCCCGGACTAGCGCAAGAGACCCAGTACTTC.

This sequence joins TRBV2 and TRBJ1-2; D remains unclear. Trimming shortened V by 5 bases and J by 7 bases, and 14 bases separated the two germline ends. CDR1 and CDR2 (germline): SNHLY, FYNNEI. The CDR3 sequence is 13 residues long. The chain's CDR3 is CASSISSASGYTF. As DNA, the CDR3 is TGTGCCAGCAGTATATCGTCGGCTAGTGGCTACACCTTC. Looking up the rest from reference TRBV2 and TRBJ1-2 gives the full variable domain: EPEVTQTPSHQVTQMGQEVILRCVPISNHLYFYWYRQILGQKVEFLVSFYNNEISEKSEIFDDQFSVERPDGSNFTLKIRSTKLEDSAMYFCASSISSASGYTFGSGTRLTVV.

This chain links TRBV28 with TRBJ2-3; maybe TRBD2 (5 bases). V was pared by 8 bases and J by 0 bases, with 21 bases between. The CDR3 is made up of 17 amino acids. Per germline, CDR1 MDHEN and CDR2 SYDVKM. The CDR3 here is CASLRAGASPSTDTQYF. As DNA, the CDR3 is TGTGCCAGCTTGAGGGCCGGAGCCTCCCCCAGCACAGATACGCAGTATTTT.

CDR3: CASSSLTSGDTQYF. CDR3 bases: TGTGCCAGCAGTTCTCTTACTAGCGGAGATACGCAGTATTTT. The chain carries TRBV6-5 and TRBJ2-3; 8 nucleotides line up with TRBD2. The CDR3 has 14 residues. V shed 4 bases, J shed 5 bases, and the junction held 5 bases outside the gene matches. Germline lookup yields CDR1 MNHEY and CDR2 SVGAGI.

The CDR3 loop reads CRTTGNYGYTF. The CDR3 DNA reads as TGCAGAACGACAGGGAACTATGGCTACACCTTC. This chain uses TRBV20-1 with TRBJ1-2, with 7 bases lining up with TRBD1. Germline V gene sequence: CDR1 DFQATT, CDR2 SNEGSKA (reference sequence). The CDR3 has 11 residues.

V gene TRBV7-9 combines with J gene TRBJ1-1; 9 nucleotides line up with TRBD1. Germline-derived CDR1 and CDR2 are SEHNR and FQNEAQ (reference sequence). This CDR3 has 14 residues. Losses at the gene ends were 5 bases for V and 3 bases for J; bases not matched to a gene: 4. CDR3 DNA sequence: TGTGCCAGCAGCGCGGGACAGGGAGACACTGAAGCTTTCTTT. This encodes CASSAGQGDTEAFF.

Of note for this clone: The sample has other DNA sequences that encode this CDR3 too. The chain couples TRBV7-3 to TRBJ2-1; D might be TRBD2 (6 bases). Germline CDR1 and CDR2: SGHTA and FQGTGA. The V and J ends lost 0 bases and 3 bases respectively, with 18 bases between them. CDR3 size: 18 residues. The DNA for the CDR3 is TGTGCCAGCAGCTTAACGGGCGGCGGGATCGGGCGCTACAATGAGCAGTTCTTC. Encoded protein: CASSLTGGGIGRYNEQFF.

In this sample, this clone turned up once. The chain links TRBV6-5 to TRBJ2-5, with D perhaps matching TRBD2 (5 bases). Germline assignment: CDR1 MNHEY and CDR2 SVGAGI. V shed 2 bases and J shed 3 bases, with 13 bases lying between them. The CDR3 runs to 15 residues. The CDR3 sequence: CASSYTLARKETQYF. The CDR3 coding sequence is TGTGCCAGCAGTTACACTCTAGCACGTAAAGAGACCCAGTACTTC.

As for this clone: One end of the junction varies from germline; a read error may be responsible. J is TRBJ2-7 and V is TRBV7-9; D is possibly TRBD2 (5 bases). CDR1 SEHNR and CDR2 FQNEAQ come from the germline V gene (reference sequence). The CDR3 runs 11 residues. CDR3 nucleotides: TGTTCCAGCAGTGCCGGGAACGAGCAGTACTTC. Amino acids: CSSSAGNEQYF.

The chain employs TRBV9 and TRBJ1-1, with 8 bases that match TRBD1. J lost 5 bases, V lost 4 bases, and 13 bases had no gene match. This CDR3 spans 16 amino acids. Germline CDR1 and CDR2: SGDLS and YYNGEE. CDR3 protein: CASSTRATGGKTEAFF. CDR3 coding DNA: TGTGCCAGCAGCACACGTGCCACAGGGGGTAAGACTGAAGCTTTCTTT. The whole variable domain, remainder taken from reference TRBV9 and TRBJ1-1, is DSGVTQTPKHLITATGQRVTLRCSPRSGDLSVYWYQQSLDQGLQFLIQYYNGEERAKGNILERFSAQQFPDLHSELNLSSLELGDSALYFCASSTRATGGKTEAFFGQGTRLTVV.

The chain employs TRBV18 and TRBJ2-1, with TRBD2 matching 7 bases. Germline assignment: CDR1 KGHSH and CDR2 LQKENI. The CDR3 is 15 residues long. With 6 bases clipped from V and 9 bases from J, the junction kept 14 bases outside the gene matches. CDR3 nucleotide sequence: TGTGCCAGCTCCCTTGACCCTAAGCGGGGCACTGAGCAGTTCTTC. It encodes CASSLDPKRGTEQFF.

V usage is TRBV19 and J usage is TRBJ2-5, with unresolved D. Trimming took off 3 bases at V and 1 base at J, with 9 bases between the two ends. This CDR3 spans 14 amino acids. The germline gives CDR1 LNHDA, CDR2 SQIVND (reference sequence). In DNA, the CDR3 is TGTGCCAGTAGTATTAATCCGAGCCAAGAGACCCAGTACTTC. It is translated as CASSINPSQETQYF. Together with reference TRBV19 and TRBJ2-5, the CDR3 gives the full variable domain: DGGITQSPKYLFRKEGQNVTLSCEQNLNHDAMYWYRQDPGQGLRLIYYSQIVNDFQKGDIAEGYSVSREKKESFPLTVTSAQKNPTAFYLCASSINPSQETQYFGPGTRLLVL.

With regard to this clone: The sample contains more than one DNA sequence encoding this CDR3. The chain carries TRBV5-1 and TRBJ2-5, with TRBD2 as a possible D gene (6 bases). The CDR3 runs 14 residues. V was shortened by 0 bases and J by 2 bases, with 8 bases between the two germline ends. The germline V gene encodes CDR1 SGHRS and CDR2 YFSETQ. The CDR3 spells CASSLAGGQETQYF. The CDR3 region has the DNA TGCGCCAGCAGCTTGGCTGGGGGGCAAGAGACCCAGTACTTC.

CDR3 nucleotide sequence: TGTGCCACCAGCCCCCGGACAGGGGATGGCTACACCTTC. Amino acid sequence: CATSPRTGDGYTF. The chain combines TRBV15 with TRBJ1-2, with 9 nucleotides matching TRBD1. Looked up from germline, CDR1 is LNHNV and CDR2 is YYDKDF (reference sequence). The CDR3 has 13 residues. V lost 5 bases to trimming and J lost 6 bases; unmatched junction nucleotides: 4.

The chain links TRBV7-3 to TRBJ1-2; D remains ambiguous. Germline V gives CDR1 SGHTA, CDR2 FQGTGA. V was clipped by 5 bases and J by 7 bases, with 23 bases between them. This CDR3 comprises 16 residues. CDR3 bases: TGTGCCAGCAGCCCATCGTCGGGGTCCCGGTTCGGTGGCTACACCTTC. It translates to CASSPSSGSRFGGYTF.

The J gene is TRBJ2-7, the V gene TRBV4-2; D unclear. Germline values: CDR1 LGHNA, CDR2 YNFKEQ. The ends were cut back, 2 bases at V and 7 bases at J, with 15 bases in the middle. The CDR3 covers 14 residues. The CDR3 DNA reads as TGTGCCAGCAGCCAAACGTTGGCAGGCAGGGAGCAGTACTTC. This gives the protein CASSQTLAGREQYF.

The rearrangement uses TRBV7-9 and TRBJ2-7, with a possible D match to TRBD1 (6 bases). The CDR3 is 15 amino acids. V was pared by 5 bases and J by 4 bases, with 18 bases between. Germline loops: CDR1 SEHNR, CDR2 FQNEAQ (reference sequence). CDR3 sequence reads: CASSPGAGVTYEQYF. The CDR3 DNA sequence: TGTGCCAGCAGCCCCGGGGCAGGGGTAACATACGAGCAGTACTTC.

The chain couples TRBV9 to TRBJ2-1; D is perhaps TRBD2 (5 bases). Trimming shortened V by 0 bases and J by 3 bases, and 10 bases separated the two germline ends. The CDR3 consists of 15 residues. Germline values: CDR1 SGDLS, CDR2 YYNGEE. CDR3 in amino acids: CASSVGSGNYNEQFF. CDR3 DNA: TGTGCCAGCAGCGTAGGAAGCGGAAACTACAATGAGCAGTTCTTC. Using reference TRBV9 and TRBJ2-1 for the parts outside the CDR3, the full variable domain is DSGVTQTPKHLITATGQRVTLRCSPRSGDLSVYWYQQSLDQGLQFLIQYYNGEERAKGNILERFSAQQFPDLHSELNLSSLELGDSALYFCASSVGSGNYNEQFFGPGTRLTVL.

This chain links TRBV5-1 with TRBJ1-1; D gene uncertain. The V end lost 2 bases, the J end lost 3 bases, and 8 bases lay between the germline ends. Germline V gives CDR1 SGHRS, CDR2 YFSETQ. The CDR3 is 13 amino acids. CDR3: CASSFTADTEAFF. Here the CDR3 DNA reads TGCGCCAGCAGCTTTACAGCGGACACTGAAGCTTTCTTT.

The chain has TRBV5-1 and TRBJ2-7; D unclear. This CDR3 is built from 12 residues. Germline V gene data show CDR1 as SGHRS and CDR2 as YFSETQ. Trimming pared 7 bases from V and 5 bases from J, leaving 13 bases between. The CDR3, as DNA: TGCGCCAGCGCTATGCGGATCAACGAGCAGTACTTC. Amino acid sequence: CASAMRINEQYF.

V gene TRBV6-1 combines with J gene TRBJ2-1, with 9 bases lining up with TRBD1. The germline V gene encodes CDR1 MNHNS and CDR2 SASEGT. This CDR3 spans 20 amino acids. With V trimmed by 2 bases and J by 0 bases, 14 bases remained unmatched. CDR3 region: CASSERDREITQHSYNEQFF. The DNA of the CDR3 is TGTGCCAGCAGTGAAAGGGACAGGGAGATTACGCAACACTCCTACAATGAGCAGTTCTTC.

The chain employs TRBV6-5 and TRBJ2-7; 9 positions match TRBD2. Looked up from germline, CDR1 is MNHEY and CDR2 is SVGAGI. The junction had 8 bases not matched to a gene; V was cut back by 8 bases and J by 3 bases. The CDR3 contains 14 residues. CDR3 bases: TGTGCCAGCGGAGTCCTAGCGGGATTCTACGAGCAGTACTTC. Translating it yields CASGVLAGFYEQYF.

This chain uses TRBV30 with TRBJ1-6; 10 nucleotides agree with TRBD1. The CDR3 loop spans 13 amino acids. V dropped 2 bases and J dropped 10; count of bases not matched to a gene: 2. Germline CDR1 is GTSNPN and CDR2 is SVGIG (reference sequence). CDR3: CAWSKTGGSPLHF. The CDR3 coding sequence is TGTGCCTGGAGTAAGACAGGGGGCTCACCCCTCCACTTT. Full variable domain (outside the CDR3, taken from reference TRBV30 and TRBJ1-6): SQTIHQWPATLVQPVGSPLSLECTVEGTSNPNLYWYRQAAGRGLQLLFYSVGIGQISSEVPQNLSASRPQDRQFILSSKKLLLSDSGFYLCAWSKTGGSPLHFGNGTRLTVT.

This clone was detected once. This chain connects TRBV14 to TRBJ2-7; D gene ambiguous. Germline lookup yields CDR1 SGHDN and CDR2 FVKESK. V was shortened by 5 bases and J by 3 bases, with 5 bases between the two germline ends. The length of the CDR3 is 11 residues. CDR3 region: CASSSHYEQYF. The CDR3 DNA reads TGTGCCAGCAGCTCCCACTACGAGCAGTACTTC.

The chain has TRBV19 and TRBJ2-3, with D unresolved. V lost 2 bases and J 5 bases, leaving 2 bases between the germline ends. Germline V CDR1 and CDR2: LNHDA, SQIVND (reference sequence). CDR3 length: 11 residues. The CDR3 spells CASSILDTQYF. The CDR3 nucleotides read TGTGCCAGTAGTATACTAGATACGCAGTATTTT.

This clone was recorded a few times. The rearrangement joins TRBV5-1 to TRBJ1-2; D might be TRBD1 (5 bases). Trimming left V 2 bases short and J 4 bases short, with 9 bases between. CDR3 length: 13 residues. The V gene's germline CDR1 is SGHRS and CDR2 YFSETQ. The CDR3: CASSFNRGYGYTF. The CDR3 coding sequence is TGCGCCAGCAGCTTTAATAGGGGCTATGGCTACACCTTC.